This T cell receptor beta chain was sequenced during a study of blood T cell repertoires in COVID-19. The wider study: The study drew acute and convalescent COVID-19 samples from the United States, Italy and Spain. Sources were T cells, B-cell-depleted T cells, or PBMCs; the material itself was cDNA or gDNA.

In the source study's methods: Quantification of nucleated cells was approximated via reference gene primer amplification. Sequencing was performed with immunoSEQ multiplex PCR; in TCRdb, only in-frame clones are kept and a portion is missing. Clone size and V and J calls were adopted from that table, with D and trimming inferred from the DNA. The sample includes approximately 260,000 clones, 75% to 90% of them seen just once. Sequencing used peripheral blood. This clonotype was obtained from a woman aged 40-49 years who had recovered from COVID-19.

CDR3 in amino acids: CASSLSSGGYNEQFF. The CDR3 DNA sequence: TGCGCCAGCAGCTTGAGTAGCGGGGGCTACAATGAGCAGTTCTTC. This sequence joins TRBV5-1 and TRBJ2-1; 9 bases are a match to TRBD2. V lost 1 base to trimming and J lost 3 bases; unmatched junction nucleotides: 2. The germline CDR1 and CDR2 sequences are SGHRS and YFSETQ. This CDR3 has 15 residues.